This T cell receptor (beta chain) derives from a study of CD8 T cells in Susac syndrome. When the RNA was reverse transcribed, random hexamers were used with an input of roughly 0.45 to 1 ug. Across 54 Vbeta and 13 Jbeta, TCR beta CDR3 was amplified with immunoSEQ multiplex PCR. A single record per CDR3 protein comes from TCRdb applying MiXCR to the immunoSEQ multiplex PCR reads. Altogether some 190,000 distinct CDR3 sequences are present, approximately 96% being singletons, with the ten largest covering approximately 0.09%. Sequencing of TCR beta drew on CD8+ and CD4+ T cells from blood. TEMRA cells were FACS-enriched, unlike CD8+ and CD4+ T cells, which were negatively isolated. Losses at the gene ends were 5 bases for V and 8 bases for J; bases not matched to a gene: 5. Germline V lookup: CDR1 LGHDT, CDR2 YNNKEL (reference sequence). This CDR3 is built from 14 residues.

This clonotype was sampled from a human donor with multiple sclerosis. The sequenced material came from CD4+ T cells from PBMCs. The chain combines TRBV3-1 with TRBJ1-4; 10 nucleotides agree with TRBD1. CDR3 DNA: TGTGCCAGCAGCATTGGACAGGGGGACGAAAAACTGTTTTTT. This sequence encodes CASSIGQGDEKLFF. The whole variable domain, remainder taken from reference TRBV3-1 and TRBJ1-4, is DTAVSQTPKYLVTQMGNDKSIKCEQNLGHDTMYWYKQDSKKFLKIMFSYNNKELIINETVPNRFSPKSPDKAHLNLHINSLELGDSAVYFCASSIGQGDEKLFFGSGTQLSVL.